The 29 T cell receptor beta chains in this list originate from one sample, sequenced in a study of T cells in Graves' hyperthyroidism and ophthalmopathy. From RNA transcripts, TCR beta CDR3 regions were amplified. A set of HTBI primers served as the primers for a first-round RT-PCR of the TCR CDR3. MiXCR was run by TCRdb on the multiplex PCR reads, yielding one entry per CDR3 protein. The repertoire holds more than 500,000 distinct CDR3 sequences, with around 16% as singletons. The sequenced material came from blood. These receptors originate from a woman in her twenties or thirties with Graves' hyperthyroidism.

This clonotype was seen a few times. The chain carries TRBV6-1 and TRBJ1-4; 8 bases fit TRBD1. The CDR3 is 14 amino acids. The germline gives CDR1 MNHNS, CDR2 SASEGT. With V trimmed by 6 bases and J by 7 bases, 7 bases remained unmatched. The CDR3 is CASRYRGKGEKLFF. CDR3 bases: TGTGCCAGCAGGTACAGGGGGAAGGGTGAAAAACTGTTTTTT.

This clonotype appeared many times. The chain uses TRBV5-8 and TRBJ1-5; 9 bases map to TRBD1. Germline V gives CDR1 SGHTS, CDR2 YDEGEE. There are 15 residues in the CDR3. J was trimmed by 7 bases and V by 0 bases; bases with no gene match: 5. In DNA form, the CDR3 reads TGTGCCAGCAGCTTGGGCCGGGACAGGGTGCAGCCCCAGCATTTT. As protein: CASSLGRDRVQPQHF.

This clonotype showed up just a few times. The J gene is TRBJ2-2, the V gene TRBV12-3 or TRBV12-4, with D possibly being TRBD1 (6 bases). The CDR3 sequence is 12 residues long. V dropped 8 bases and J dropped 6 bases, with 10 bases sitting between them. The CDR3 bases are TGTGCCAGCTGGGGACACCCCGGGGAGCTGTTTTTT. Its protein product is CASWGHPGELFF.

This clonotype was counted many times. The chain carries TRBV29-1 and TRBJ1-1; 8 nucleotides line up with TRBD1. The CDR3 is made up of 13 amino acids. CDR1 is SQVTM and CDR2 is ANQGSEA in the germline V gene. V shed 5 bases, J shed 0 bases, and the junction held 2 bases outside the gene matches. Here the CDR3 DNA reads TGCAGCGTTTGGACAGGGATGAACACTGAAGCTTTCTTT. It specifies CSVWTGMNTEAFF.

This clonotype was observed a few times. This may arise from a read error, as a much more abundant clone is one base away. This rearrangement joins TRBV20-1 to TRBJ2-1; possible D gene TRBD2, 5 bases. The CDR3 is 14 amino acids. The germline V gene has CDR1 DFQATT and CDR2 SNEGSKA (reference sequence). The chain's CDR3 is CSARGRRVYNGQFF. CDR3 sequence (DNA): TGCAGTGCTAGAGGGAGGCGCGTATACAATGGGCAGTTCTTC.

This clonotype was seen ten or more times. In DNA form, the CDR3 reads TGTGCCAGCAGTGAAGGGGTCCAAGAGACCCAGTACTTC. Residues: CASSEGVQETQYF. V and J are TRBV2 and TRBJ2-5, with D uncertain. V was trimmed by 1 base and J by 1 base, leaving 4 bases between them. There are 13 residues in the CDR3. The germline V gene has CDR1 SNHLY and CDR2 FYNNEI.

This clonotype was seen a few times. The V gene is TRBV4-1, the J gene TRBJ2-7, with D perhaps TRBD1 or TRBD2 (5 bases each). Trimming cost V 4 bases and J 5 bases, with 12 bases left between them. The length of the CDR3 is 13 residues. CDR1 and CDR2 (germline): MGHRA, YSYEKL. CDR3 protein: CASSLGRPHEQYF. DNA for the CDR3: TGCGCCAGCAGCCTGGGACGACCCCACGAGCAGTACTTC.

The sample holds one count of this clonotype. A clone one base away is much larger, so this may be a read error. This chain uses TRBV27 with TRBJ2-1; D is unclear. The CDR3 length is 13 residues. The V gene's germline CDR1 is MNHEY and CDR2 SMNVEV (reference sequence). Written as DNA, the CDR3 is TGTGCCAACAGTTTTGATGTATACAATGAGCAGTTCTTC. Protein: CANSFDVYNEQFF.

V and J are TRBV30 and TRBJ2-3; D uncertain. Germline V gene sequence: CDR1 GTSNPN, CDR2 SVGIG (reference sequence). The CDR3 totals 11 residues. Trimming took off 2 bases at V and 5 bases at J, with 5 bases between the two ends. CDR3 DNA: TGTGCCTGGAGTTCGGGAGATACGCAGTATTTT. Protein product: CAWSSGDTQYF.

V and J are TRBV29-1 and TRBJ1-1; tentatively, D is TRBD1 (5 bases). Germline loops: CDR1 SQVTM, CDR2 ANQGSEA. This CDR3 has 14 residues. V was trimmed by 7 bases and J by 3 bases, leaving 18 bases between them. The CDR3, as DNA: TGCAGCGCTGGACTTAGGCAGGGCTACACTGAAGCTTTCTTT. Its protein is CSAGLRQGYTEAFF.

This clonotype was detected a few times. The genes are TRBV9 and TRBJ2-3, with TRBD2 matching 10 bases. Germline CDR1 and CDR2: SGDLS and YYNGEE. Unmatched junction bases numbered 3, after V lost 2 bases and J lost 6 bases. The CDR3 has 14 amino acids. CDR3 residues: CASSVAAGGDTQYF. The CDR3 DNA reads as TGTGCCAGCAGCGTTGCAGCGGGAGGGGATACGCAGTATTTT.

In its sample, this clonotype was seen many times. The chain has TRBV30 and TRBJ2-2; D call uncertain. Germline CDR1 GTSNPN, CDR2 SVGIG (reference sequence). Deletions cut 1 base from V and 6 bases from J, with 6 bases between. CDR3 size: 12 residues. CDR3 nucleotide sequence: TGTGCCTGGAGTGAGGCAGCCGGGGAGCTGTTTTTT. This encodes CAWSEAAGELFF.

This clonotype was picked up many times. The chain employs TRBV20-1 and TRBJ2-3; 8 nucleotides line up with TRBD2. CDR1 and CDR2 from the germline V gene are DFQATT and SNEGSKA (reference sequence). The J segment lost 6 bases and the V segment lost 6 bases, leaving 11 bases of the junction unmatched. The CDR3 spans 14 residues. CDR3 DNA: TGCAGTGCCCGGGCGCTAGCGGGCTACGATACGCAGTATTTT. Its protein product is CSARALAGYDTQYF.

This clonotype turned up a few times. The V call is TRBV2, the J call TRBJ1-4, with 7 bases matching TRBD1. Looked up from germline, CDR1 is SNHLY and CDR2 is FYNNEI. Trimming at V came to 2 bases and at J to 10 bases, leaving 4 bases not matched to a gene. The CDR3 has 13 amino acids. In DNA, the CDR3 is TGTGCCAGCAGTGAAACCCAGGGGGGAAAACTGTTTTTT. This encodes CASSETQGGKLFF.

This clonotype was seen repeatedly, ten times or more. V usage is TRBV12-3 or TRBV12-4 and J usage is TRBJ1-2; TRBD1 is a possible D gene (5 bases). With 5 bases removed from V and 4 bases from J, the gap between germline ends came to 23 bases. The CDR3 is 17 residues long. CDR3 nucleotides: TGTGCCAGCAGTACACAAAACCATGGGGGAAAGGGCTATGGCTACACCTTC. This sequence encodes CASSTQNHGGKGYGYTF.

This clonotype was found many times. The chain's CDR3 is CSARLLADYNEQFF. CDR3 coding DNA: TGCAGTGCTAGGCTTCTAGCGGATTACAATGAGCAGTTCTTC. This chain connects TRBV20-1 to TRBJ2-1; 7 bases match TRBD2. J lost 4 bases, V lost 3 bases, and 6 bases had no gene match. CDR3 length: 14 residues. Germline values: CDR1 DFQATT, CDR2 SNEGSKA (reference sequence).

This clonotype was seen only a few times. The chain links TRBV7-3 to TRBJ1-3; the match to TRBD1 covers 10 bases. The germline V gene has CDR1 SGHTA and CDR2 FQGTGA. The CDR3 has 17 amino acids. V shed 0 bases, J shed 0 bases, and the junction held 2 bases outside the gene matches. CDR3 sequence: CASSLTGQGVSGNTIYF. The CDR3 DNA reads TGTGCCAGCAGCTTAACTGGACAGGGGGTCTCTGGAAACACCATATATTTT. Together with reference TRBV7-3 and TRBJ1-3, the CDR3 gives the full variable domain: GAGVSQTPSNKVTEKGKYVELRCDPISGHTALYWYRQSLGQGPEFLIYFQGTGAADDSGLPNDRFFAVRPEGSVSTLKIQRTERGDSAVYLCASSLTGQGVSGNTIYFGEGSWLTVV.

This clonotype showed up many times. At one end the junction does not follow the germline gene, possibly because of a read error. The rearrangement joins TRBV7-7 to TRBJ2-5, with 7 bases that match TRBD1. There are 14 residues in the CDR3. Looked up from germline, CDR1 is SSHAT and CDR2 is FNYEAQ (reference sequence). The CDR3 sequence: CASSPTGYQETQYF. CDR3 nucleotides: TGTGCTAGCAGCCCGACAGGGTACCAAGAGACCCAGTACTTC.

In this sample, this clonotype turned up a few times. The DNA for the CDR3 is TGTGCCAGTACCCATACCGGTGGGGGGAACACTGAAGCTTTCTTT. Protein product: CASTHTGGGNTEAFF. The rearrangement links TRBV19 to TRBJ1-1; a weak D match, TRBD1 (5 bases). The V end was cut by 7 bases, the J end by 1 base, with 16 bases between. The CDR3 is 15 amino acids. In germline, CDR1 is LNHDA, CDR2 SQIVND (reference sequence).

In its sample, this clonotype was seen many times. The CDR3 DNA reads TGCAGTGCTCCCGGGACTAGCGGGAGATACGAGCAGTACTTC. It yields the protein CSAPGTSGRYEQYF. The genes are TRBV20-1 and TRBJ2-7, with TRBD2 matching over 14 bases. With 5 bases clipped from V and 4 bases from J, the junction kept 4 bases outside the gene matches. The CDR3 is made up of 14 amino acids. Germline CDR1 reads DFQATT; CDR2 reads SNEGSKA (reference sequence).

The chain joins TRBV2 to TRBJ1-6; TRBD1 might be the D (5 bases). The CDR3 has 15 residues. Germline assignment: CDR1 SNHLY and CDR2 FYNNEI. V was cut by 1 base and J by 4 bases, with 8 bases left in between. CDR3: CASSEEGSYNSPLHF. Here the CDR3 DNA reads TGTGCCAGCAGTGAAGAGGGGAGTTATAATTCACCCCTCCACTTT.

This rearrangement joins TRBV7-2 to TRBJ2-2, with a weak D call TRBD2 (6 bases). Per germline, CDR1 SGHTA and CDR2 FQGNSA. The V gene lost 0 bases and the J gene lost 2 bases, with 10 bases spanning the gap. This CDR3 has 16 amino acids. CDR3 nucleotides: TGTGCCAGCAGCTTAGCGCAGGACTACAACACCGGGGAGCTGTTTTTT. As protein: CASSLAQDYNTGELFF. Based on the CDR3 plus reference TRBV7-2 and TRBJ2-2, the full variable domain is GAGVSQSPSNKVTEKGKDVELRCDPISGHTALYWYRQSLGQGLEFLIYFQGNSAPDKSGLPSDRFSAERTGGSVSTLTIQRTQQEDSAVYLCASSLAQDYNTGELFFGEGSRLTVL.

The rearrangement joins TRBV5-1 to TRBJ2-6; D call uncertain. The ends were cut back, 6 bases at V and 2 bases at J, with 9 bases in the middle. This CDR3 has 14 amino acids. Germline values: CDR1 SGHRS, CDR2 YFSETQ. The CDR3 DNA is TGCGCCAGCACCCAATCTGCTGGGGCCAACGTCCTGACTTTC. Translating it yields CASTQSAGANVLTF.

The chain employs TRBV11-2 and TRBJ2-4; the D gene is possibly TRBD1 (5 bases). Germline V lookup: CDR1 SGHAT, CDR2 FQNNGV. The V end was cut by 2 bases, the J end by 8 bases, with 13 bases between. The CDR3 length is 14 residues. CDR3 nucleotides: TGTGCCAGCAGCTTAAATCCCCAAGGGGACATTCAGTACTTC. This translates into CASSLNPQGDIQYF.

In DNA form, the CDR3 reads TGTGCCAGCAGCGGGGGATGGAACACTGAAGCTTTCTTT. Protein product: CASSGGWNTEAFF. The chain carries TRBV7-9 and TRBJ1-1, with D maybe TRBD1 (5 bases). This CDR3 has 13 amino acids. Looked up from germline, CDR1 is SEHNR and CDR2 is FQNEAQ (reference sequence). The V and J ends lost 5 bases and 1 base respectively, with 8 bases between them.

The chain joins TRBV20-1 to TRBJ2-2; D uncertain. Germline loops: CDR1 DFQATT, CDR2 SNEGSKA (reference sequence). The length of the CDR3 is 13 residues. The germline V and J ends were trimmed by 2 bases and 4 bases, with 8 bases remaining between them. CDR3 DNA: TGCAGTGCTAGATATTTCGGCACCGGGGAGCTGTTTTTT. Protein sequence: CSARYFGTGELFF.

At least ten counts were recorded for this clonotype. The V gene is TRBV2, the J gene TRBJ1-5, with unresolved D. Trimming left V 3 bases short and J 6 bases short, with 6 bases between. CDR3 size: 12 residues. Per germline, CDR1 SNHLY and CDR2 FYNNEI. CDR3 bases: TGTGCCAGCAGTGATGAGGTTCAGCCCCAGCATTTT. Protein sequence: CASSDEVQPQHF. Full variable domain (remainder filled in from reference TRBV2 and TRBJ1-5): EPEVTQTPSHQVTQMGQEVILRCVPISNHLYFYWYRQILGQKVEFLVSFYNNEISEKSEIFDDQFSVERPDGSNFTLKIRSTKLEDSAMYFCASSDEVQPQHFGDGTRLSIL.

V usage is TRBV6-2 or TRBV6-3 and J usage is TRBJ2-5; D gene uncertain. Trimming took 8 bases from V and 5 from J, leaving 15 bases between them. The CDR3 is 13 amino acids. CDR1 and CDR2 from the germline V gene are MNHEY and SVGEGT. CDR3 protein: CASVPRFGETQYF. The CDR3 DNA reads TGTGCCAGCGTTCCTCGGTTCGGGGAGACCCAGTACTTC.

Only a few counts were recorded for this clonotype. The CDR3 DNA follows: TGTGCCTGGAGTGTACCGAGGACTAGCGGGAGGACCCATCCCTACGAGCAGTACTTC. This sequence encodes CAWSVPRTSGRTHPYEQYF. The rearrangement joins TRBV30 to TRBJ2-7; 14 nucleotides align to TRBD2. The V gene end was trimmed by 0 bases and the J gene end by 2 bases; junction bases not matched to a gene: 12. The germline gives CDR1 GTSNPN, CDR2 SVGIG (reference sequence). The CDR3 is 19 amino acids.